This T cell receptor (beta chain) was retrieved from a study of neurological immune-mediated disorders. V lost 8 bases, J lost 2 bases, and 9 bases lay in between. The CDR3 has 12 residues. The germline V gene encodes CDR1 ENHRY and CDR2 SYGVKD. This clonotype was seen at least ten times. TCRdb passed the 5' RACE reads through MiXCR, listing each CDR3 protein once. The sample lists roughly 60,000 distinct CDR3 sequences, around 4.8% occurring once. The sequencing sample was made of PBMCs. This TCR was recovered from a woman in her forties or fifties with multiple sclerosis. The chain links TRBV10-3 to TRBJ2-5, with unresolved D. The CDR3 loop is CAIAQNQETQYF. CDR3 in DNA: TGTGCCATCGCACAGAATCAAGAGACCCAGTACTTC.